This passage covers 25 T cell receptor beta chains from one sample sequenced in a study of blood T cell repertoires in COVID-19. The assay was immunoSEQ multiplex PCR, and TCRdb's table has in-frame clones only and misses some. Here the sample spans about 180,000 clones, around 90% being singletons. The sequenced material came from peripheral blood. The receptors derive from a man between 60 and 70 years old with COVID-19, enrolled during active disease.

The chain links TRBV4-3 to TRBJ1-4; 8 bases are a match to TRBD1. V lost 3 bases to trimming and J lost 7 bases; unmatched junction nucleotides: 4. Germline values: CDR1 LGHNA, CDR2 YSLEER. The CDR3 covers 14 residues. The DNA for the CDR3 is TGCGCCAGCAGCCACACAGGGGGGGGTGAAAAACTGTTTTTT. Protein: CASSHTGGGEKLFF.

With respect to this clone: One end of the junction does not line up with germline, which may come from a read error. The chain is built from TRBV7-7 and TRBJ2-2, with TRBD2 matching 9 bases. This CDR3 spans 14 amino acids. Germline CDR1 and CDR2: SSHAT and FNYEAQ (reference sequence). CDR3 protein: CASSQSSGGGELFF. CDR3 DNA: TGTGCTAGCAGCCAAAGTAGCGGGGGAGGGGAGCTGTTTTTT.

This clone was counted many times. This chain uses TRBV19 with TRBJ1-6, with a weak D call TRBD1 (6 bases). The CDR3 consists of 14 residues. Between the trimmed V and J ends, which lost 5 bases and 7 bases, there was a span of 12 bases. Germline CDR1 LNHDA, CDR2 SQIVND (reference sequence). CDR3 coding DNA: TGTGCCAGTAGTGCGTATACAGGGAATTCACCCCTCCACTTT. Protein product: CASSAYTGNSPLHF. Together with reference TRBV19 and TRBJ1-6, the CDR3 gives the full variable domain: DGGITQSPKYLFRKEGQNVTLSCEQNLNHDAMYWYRQDPGQGLRLIYYSQIVNDFQKGDIAEGYSVSREKKESFPLTVTSAQKNPTAFYLCASSAYTGNSPLHFGNGTRLTVT.

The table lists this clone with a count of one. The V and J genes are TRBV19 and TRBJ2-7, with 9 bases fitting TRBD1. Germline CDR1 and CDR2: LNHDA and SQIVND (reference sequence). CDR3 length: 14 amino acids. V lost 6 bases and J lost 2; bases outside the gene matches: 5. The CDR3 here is CASSRTGVTYEQYF. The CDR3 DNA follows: TGTGCCAGTAGCCGGACAGGGGTTACCTACGAGCAGTACTTC.

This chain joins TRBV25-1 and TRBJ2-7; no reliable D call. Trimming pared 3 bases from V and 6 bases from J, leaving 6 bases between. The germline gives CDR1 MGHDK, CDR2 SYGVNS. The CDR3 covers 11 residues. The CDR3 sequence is CASSEVGEQYF. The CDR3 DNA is TGTGCCAGCAGTGAGGTCGGCGAGCAGTACTTC.

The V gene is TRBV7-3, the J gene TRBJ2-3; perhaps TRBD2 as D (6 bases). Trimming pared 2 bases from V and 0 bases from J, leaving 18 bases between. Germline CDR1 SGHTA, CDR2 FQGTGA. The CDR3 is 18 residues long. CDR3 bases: TGTGCCAGCAGCTTATCTGGTTCGTCCAGCGGGAGCACAGATACGCAGTATTTT. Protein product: CASSLSGSSSGSTDTQYF. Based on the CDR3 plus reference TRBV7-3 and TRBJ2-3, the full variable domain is GAGVSQTPSNKVTEKGKYVELRCDPISGHTALYWYRQSLGQGPEFLIYFQGTGAADDSGLPNDRFFAVRPEGSVSTLKIQRTERGDSAVYLCASSLSGSSSGSTDTQYFGPGTRLTVL.

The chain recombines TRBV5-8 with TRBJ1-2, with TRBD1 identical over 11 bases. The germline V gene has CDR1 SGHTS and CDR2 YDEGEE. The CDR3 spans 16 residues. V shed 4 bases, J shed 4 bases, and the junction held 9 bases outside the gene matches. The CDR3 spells CASSQDRGRVSYGYTF. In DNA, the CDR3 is TGTGCCAGCAGCCAGGACAGGGGGCGCGTGTCCTATGGCTACACCTTC.

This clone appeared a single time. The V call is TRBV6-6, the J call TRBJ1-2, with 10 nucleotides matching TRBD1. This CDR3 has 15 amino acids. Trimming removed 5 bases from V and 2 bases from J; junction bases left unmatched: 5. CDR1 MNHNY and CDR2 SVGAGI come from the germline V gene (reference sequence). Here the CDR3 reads CASSPRTGGNYGYTF. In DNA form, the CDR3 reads TGTGCCAGCAGTCCACGGACAGGGGGAAACTATGGCTACACCTTC.

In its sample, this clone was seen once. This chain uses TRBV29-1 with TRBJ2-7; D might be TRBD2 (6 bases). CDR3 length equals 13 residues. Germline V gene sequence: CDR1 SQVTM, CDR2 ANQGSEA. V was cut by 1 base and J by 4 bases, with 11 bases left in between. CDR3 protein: CSVEGGGAYEQYF. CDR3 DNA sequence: TGCAGCGTTGAAGGTGGCGGGGCGTACGAGCAGTACTTC.

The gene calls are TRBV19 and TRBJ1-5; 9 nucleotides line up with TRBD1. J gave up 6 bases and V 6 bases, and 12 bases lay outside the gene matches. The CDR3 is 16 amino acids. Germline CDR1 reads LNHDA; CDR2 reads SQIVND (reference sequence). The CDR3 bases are TGTGCCAGTAGGGTAATCCTTACAGGGGGCCGTCAGCCCCAGCATTTT. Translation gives CASRVILTGGRQPQHF.

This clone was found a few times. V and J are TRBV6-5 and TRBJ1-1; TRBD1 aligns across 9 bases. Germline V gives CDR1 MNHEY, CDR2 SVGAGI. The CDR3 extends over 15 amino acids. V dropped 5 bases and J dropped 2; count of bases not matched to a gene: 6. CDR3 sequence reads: CASSRTGATNTEAFF. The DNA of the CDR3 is TGTGCCAGCAGTAGGACAGGGGCCACAAACACTGAAGCTTTCTTT.

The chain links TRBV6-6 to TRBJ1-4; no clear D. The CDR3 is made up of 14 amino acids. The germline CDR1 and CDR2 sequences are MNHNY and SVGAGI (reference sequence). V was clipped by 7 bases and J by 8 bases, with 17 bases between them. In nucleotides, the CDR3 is TGTGCCAGCACCCGGGGTGGGCGAAGGGAAAAACTGTTTTTT. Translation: CASTRGGRREKLFF.

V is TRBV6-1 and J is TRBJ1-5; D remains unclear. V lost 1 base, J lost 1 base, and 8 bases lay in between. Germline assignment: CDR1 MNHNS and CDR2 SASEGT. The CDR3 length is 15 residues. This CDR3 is CASSEGVRSNQPQHF. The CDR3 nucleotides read TGTGCCAGCAGTGAAGGGGTGCGGAGCAATCAGCCCCAGCATTTT.

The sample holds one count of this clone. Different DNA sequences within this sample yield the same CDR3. CDR3 sequence: CASSSQGRYGYTF. CDR3 DNA sequence: TGTGCCAGCAGCTCACAGGGGCGGTATGGCTACACCTTC. The V call is TRBV7-2, the J call TRBJ1-2, with 7 bases identical to TRBD1. V lost 4 bases, J lost 5 bases, and 4 bases stayed unmatched. The CDR3 has 13 amino acids. CDR1 is SGHTA and CDR2 is FQGNSA in the germline V gene.

The CDR3 reads CASRPLRQGENEKLFF. CDR3 nucleotides: TGTGCCAGCAGACCTCTTCGACAGGGAGAAAATGAAAAACTGTTTTTT. This chain uses TRBV6-2 or TRBV6-3 with TRBJ1-4; 7 positions agree with TRBD1. Trimming took 6 bases from V and 5 from J; bases not matched to a gene: 12. CDR3 length equals 16 residues. Germline loops: CDR1 MNHEY, CDR2 SVGEGT.

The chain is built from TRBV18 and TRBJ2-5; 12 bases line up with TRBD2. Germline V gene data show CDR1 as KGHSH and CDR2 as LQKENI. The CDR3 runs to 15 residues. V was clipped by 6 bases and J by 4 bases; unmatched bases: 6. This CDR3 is CASSPTSGRRETQYF. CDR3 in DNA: TGTGCCAGCTCTCCAACTAGCGGGAGGAGAGAGACCCAGTACTTC.

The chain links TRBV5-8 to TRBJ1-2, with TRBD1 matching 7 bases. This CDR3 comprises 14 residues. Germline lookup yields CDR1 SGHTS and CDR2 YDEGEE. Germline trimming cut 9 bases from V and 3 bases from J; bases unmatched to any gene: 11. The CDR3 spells CATVEGARDYGYTF. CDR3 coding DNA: TGTGCCACAGTTGAGGGGGCAAGAGACTATGGCTACACCTTC.

CDR3 region: CASSQQGDRPSGRPYSDNEQFF. The CDR3 DNA reads as TGTGCCAGCAGCCAGCAAGGAGATAGGCCTAGCGGGAGACCTTACTCGGACAATGAGCAGTTCTTC. This rearrangement joins TRBV4-2 to TRBJ2-1, with 10 bases identical to TRBD2. The CDR3 consists of 22 residues. The germline V gene encodes CDR1 LGHNA and CDR2 YNFKEQ. The ends lost 3 bases at V and 5 bases at J; junction bases unmatched: 25.

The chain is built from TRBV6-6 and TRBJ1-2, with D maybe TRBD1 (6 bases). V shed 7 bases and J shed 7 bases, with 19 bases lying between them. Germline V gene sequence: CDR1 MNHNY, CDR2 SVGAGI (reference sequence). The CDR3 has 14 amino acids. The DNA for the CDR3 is TGTGCCAGCATTAAAGGGGGGGCAGAAGGTGGCTACACCTTC. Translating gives CASIKGGAEGGYTF.

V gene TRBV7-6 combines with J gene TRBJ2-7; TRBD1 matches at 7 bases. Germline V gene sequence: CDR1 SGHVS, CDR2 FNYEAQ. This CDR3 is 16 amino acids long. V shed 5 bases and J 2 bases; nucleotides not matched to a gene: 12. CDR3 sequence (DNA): TGTGCCAGCAGCCCCACAGGGGCAGGGACGACCTACGAGCAGTACTTC. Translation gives CASSPTGAGTTYEQYF. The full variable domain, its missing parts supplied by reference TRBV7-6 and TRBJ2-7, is GAGVSQSPRYKVTKRGQDVALRCDPISGHVSLYWYRQALGQGPEFLTYFNYEAQQDKSGLPNDRFSAERPEGSISTLTIQRTEQRDSAMYRCASSPTGAGTTYEQYFGPGTRLTVT.

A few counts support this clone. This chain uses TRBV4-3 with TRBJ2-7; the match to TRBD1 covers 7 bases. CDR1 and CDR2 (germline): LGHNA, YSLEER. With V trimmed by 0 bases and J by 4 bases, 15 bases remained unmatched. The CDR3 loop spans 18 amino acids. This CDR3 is CASSQDRGLRGKSYEQYF. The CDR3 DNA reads TGCGCCAGCAGCCAAGATAGGGGGCTCAGGGGAAAGTCGTACGAGCAGTACTTC.

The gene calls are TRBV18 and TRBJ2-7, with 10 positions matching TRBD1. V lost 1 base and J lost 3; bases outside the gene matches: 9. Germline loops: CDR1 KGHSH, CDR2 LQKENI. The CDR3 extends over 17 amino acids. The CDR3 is CASSPQDRGLLGYEQYF. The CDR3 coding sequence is TGTGCCAGCTCACCACAAGACAGGGGGCTACTAGGCTACGAGCAGTACTTC.

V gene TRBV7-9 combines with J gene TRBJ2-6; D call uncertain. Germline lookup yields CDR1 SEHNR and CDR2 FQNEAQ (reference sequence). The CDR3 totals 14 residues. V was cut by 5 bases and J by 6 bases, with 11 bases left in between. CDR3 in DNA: TGTGCCAGCAGCCCCCTTAGAGAGGCCAACGTCCTGACTTTC. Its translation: CASSPLREANVLTF. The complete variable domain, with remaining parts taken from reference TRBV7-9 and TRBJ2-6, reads DTGVSQNPRHKITKRGQNVTFRCDPISEHNRLYWYRQTLGQGPEFLTYFQNEAQLEKSRLLSDRFSAERPKGSFSTLEIQRTEQGDSAMYLCASSPLREANVLTFGAGSRLTVL.

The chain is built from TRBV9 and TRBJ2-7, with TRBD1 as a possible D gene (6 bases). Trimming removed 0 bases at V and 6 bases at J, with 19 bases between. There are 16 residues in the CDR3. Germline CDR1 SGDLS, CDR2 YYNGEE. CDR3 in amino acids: CASSVAPTGVSSEQYF. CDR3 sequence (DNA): TGTGCCAGCAGCGTAGCCCCGACAGGCGTTTCCAGCGAGCAGTACTTC.

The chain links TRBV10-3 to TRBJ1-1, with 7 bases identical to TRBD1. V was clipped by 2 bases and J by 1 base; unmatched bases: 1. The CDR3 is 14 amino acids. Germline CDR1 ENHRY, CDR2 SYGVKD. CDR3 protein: CAISETGENTEAFF. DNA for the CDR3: TGTGCCATCAGTGAGACAGGGGAGAACACTGAAGCTTTCTTT.